A single sample is the source of the 10 T cell receptor beta chains below, sequenced in a study of read filtering for tumor transcriptome and immune sequencing. The library was built from around 400 ng RNA with molecular barcoded adaptors for alpha/delta and beta/gamma chains. MiXCR, run by TCRdb on the reads, gives a single entry per CDR3 protein. The sample lists about 90,000 distinct CDR3 sequences; 12% were seen once. Sequencing was done on a sample of a population of CD138-negative cells sorted from bone marrow. The origin of the receptors is a donor older than 35 with multiple myeloma.

The chain employs TRBV5-1 and TRBJ2-6; D is perhaps TRBD1 (6 bases). CDR1 and CDR2 (germline): SGHRS, YFSETQ. V lost 4 bases and J 3 bases, leaving 14 bases between the germline ends. The CDR3 is made up of 16 amino acids. As DNA, the CDR3 is TGCGCCAGCAGCGTACAGGGAGTACTTGGGGCCAACGTCCTGACTTTC. Translating it yields CASSVQGVLGANVLTF.

The sample holds many counts of this clonotype. The chain couples TRBV20-1 to TRBJ2-7; 14 positions match TRBD2. With 3 bases clipped from V and 2 bases from J, the junction kept 3 bases outside the gene matches. Germline lookup yields CDR1 DFQATT and CDR2 SNEGSKA (reference sequence). The CDR3 sequence is 15 residues long. The CDR3 coding sequence is TGCAGTGCTAGCGGGACTAGCGGGGGAGCCTACGAGCAGTACTTC. Translating gives CSASGTSGGAYEQYF.

The chain combines TRBV5-1 with TRBJ2-2; 9 bases are shared with TRBD1. This CDR3 is built from 16 residues. CDR1 is SGHRS and CDR2 is YFSETQ in the germline V gene. J lost 2 bases, V lost 4 bases, and 6 bases had no gene match. CDR3: CASSGGTGLNTGELFF. CDR3 DNA sequence: TGCGCCAGCAGCGGCGGGACAGGGCTTAACACCGGGGAGCTGTTTTTT.

There are many counts of this clonotype. The V call is TRBV3-1, the J call TRBJ2-5, with D perhaps assigned TRBD1 or TRBD2 (5 bases each). The CDR3 sequence is 14 residues long. Germline CDR1 reads LGHDT; CDR2 reads YNNKEL (reference sequence). V shed 2 bases and J shed 5 bases, with 12 bases lying between them. CDR3 sequence: CASSQFAREETQYF. The CDR3, as DNA: TGTGCCAGCAGCCAATTTGCCAGGGAGGAGACCCAGTACTTC.

The sample holds a few counts of this clonotype. DNA of the CDR3: TGTGCCATCAGTGAAGCCATGAACACTGAAGCTTTCTTT. This translates into CAISEAMNTEAFF. The rearrangement joins TRBV10-3 to TRBJ1-1, with D hard to call. CDR3 length: 13 residues. V lost 3 bases and J lost 0, with 5 bases in between. Germline V lookup: CDR1 ENHRY, CDR2 SYGVKD.

In its sample, this clonotype was seen many times. The chain couples TRBV29-1 to TRBJ2-2; 12 nucleotides match TRBD1. The CDR3 has 15 amino acids. Germline V gene data show CDR1 as SQVTM and CDR2 as ANQGSEA. Trimming cost V 5 bases and J 4 bases; bases outside gene matches: 5. The CDR3 DNA is TGCAGCGTTCCGGGACAGGGGGCGGGCACCGGGGAGCTGTTTTTT. It yields the protein CSVPGQGAGTGELFF.

V is TRBV21-1 and J is TRBJ2-3. TRBV21-1 is annotated as a pseudogene. CDR3 length: 16 residues. For the CDR3, the DNA is TGTGACAGCAGCAAACTTGCCATAAGTAGCGCAGATACGCAGTATTTT. This encodes CDSSKLAISSADTQYF.

This chain links TRBV12-3 or TRBV12-4 with TRBJ2-1, with 14 positions matching TRBD2. There are 16 residues in the CDR3. Trimming cost V 5 bases and J 10 bases; bases outside gene matches: 10. This CDR3 reads CASSPRLAGGSGEQFF. CDR3 DNA: TGTGCCAGCAGTCCTAGACTAGCGGGAGGGTCTGGGGAGCAGTTCTTC.

V is TRBV11-2 and J is TRBJ2-7; D is uncertain. This CDR3 has 16 amino acids. Trimming removed 5 bases from V and 0 bases from J, with 17 bases in between. Germline V gene sequence: CDR1 SGHAT, CDR2 FQNNGV. CDR3 sequence reads: CASSLTASESSYEQYF. In DNA, the CDR3 is TGTGCCAGCAGCCTCACCGCGAGCGAGAGCTCCTACGAGCAGTACTTC.

In this sample, this clonotype turned up many times. V is TRBV20-1 and J is TRBJ2-6; D is undetermined. Trimming shortened V by 4 bases and J by 1 base, and 11 bases separated the two germline ends. Looked up from germline, CDR1 is DFQATT and CDR2 is SNEGSKA (reference sequence). The CDR3 is 15 amino acids. The CDR3 sequence: CSANGEPSGANVLTF. DNA for the CDR3: TGCAGTGCTAATGGCGAGCCATCTGGGGCCAACGTCCTGACTTTC.